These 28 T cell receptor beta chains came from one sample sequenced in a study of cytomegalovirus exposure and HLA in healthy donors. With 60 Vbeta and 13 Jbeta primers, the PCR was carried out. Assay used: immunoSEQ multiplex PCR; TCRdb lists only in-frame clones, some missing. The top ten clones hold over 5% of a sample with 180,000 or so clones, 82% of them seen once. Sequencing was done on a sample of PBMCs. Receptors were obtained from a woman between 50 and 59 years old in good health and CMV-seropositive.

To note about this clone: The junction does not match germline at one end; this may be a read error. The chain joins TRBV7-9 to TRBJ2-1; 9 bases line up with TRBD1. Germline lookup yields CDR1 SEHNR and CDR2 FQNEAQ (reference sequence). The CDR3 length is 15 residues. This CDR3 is CSSSIHRGLVNEQFF. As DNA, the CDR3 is TGTTCCAGCAGCATACACAGGGGGCTCGTCAATGAGCAGTTCTTC.

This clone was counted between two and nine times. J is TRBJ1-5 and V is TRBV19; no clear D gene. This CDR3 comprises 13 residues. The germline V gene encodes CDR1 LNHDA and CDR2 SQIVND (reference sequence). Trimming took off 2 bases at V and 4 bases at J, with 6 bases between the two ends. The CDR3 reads CASSILVNQPQHF. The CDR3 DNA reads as TGTGCCAGTAGTATACTTGTAAATCAGCCCCAGCATTTT. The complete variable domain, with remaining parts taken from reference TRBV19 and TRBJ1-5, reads DGGITQSPKYLFRKEGQNVTLSCEQNLNHDAMYWYRQDPGQGLRLIYYSQIVNDFQKGDIAEGYSVSREKKESFPLTVTSAQKNPTAFYLCASSILVNQPQHFGDGTRLSIL.

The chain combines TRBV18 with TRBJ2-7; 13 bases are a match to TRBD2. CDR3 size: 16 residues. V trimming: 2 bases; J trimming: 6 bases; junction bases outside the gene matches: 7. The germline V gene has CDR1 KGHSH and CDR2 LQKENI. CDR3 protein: CASSPGLAGVSTEQYF. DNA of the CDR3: TGTGCCAGCTCACCAGGACTAGCGGGAGTTTCGACCGAGCAGTACTTC.

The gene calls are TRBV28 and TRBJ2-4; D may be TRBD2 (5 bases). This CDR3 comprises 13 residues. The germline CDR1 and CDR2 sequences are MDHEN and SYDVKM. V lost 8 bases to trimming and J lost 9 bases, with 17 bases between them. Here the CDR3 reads CASGQGSYVIQYF. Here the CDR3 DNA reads TGTGCCAGCGGTCAAGGGAGTTATGTCATTCAGTACTTC. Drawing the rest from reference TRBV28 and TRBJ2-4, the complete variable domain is DVKVTQSSRYLVKRTGEKVFLECVQDMDHENMFWYRQDPGLGLRLIYFSYDVKMKEKGDIPEGYSVSREKKERFSLILESASTNQTSMYLCASGQGSYVIQYFGAGTRLSVL.

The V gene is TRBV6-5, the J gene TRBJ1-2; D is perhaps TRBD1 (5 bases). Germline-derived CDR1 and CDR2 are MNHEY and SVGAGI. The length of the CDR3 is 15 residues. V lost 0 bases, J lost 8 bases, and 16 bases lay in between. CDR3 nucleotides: TGTGCCAGCAGTTACTCGAGTGGGGAGGGACTGGGCTACACCTTC. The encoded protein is CASSYSSGEGLGYTF.

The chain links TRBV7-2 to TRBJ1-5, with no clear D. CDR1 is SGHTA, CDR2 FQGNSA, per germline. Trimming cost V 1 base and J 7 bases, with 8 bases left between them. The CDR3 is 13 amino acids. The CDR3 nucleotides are TGTGCCAGCAGCTTAGACGTTCAGCAGCCCCAGCATTTT. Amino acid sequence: CASSLDVQQPQHF.

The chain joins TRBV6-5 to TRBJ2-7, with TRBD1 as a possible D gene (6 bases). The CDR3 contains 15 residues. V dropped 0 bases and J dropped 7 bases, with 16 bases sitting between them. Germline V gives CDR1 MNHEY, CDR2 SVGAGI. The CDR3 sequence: CASSYSQDRLVEQYF. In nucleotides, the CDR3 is TGTGCCAGCAGTTACTCGCAGGACAGACTCGTGGAGCAGTACTTC.

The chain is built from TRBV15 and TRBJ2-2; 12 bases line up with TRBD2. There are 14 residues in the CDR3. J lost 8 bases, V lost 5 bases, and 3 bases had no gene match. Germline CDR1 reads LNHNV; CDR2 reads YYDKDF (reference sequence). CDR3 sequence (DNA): TGTGCCACCAGCGGACTAGCGGGAATAGGGGAGCTGTTTTTT. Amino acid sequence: CATSGLAGIGELFF.

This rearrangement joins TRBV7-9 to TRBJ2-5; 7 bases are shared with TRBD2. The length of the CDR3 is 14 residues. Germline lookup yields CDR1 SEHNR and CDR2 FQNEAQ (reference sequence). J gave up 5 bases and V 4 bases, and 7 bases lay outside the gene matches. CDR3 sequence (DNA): TGTGCCAGCAGCTATAGTAGGGAGGGGGAGACCCAGTACTTC. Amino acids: CASSYSREGETQYF. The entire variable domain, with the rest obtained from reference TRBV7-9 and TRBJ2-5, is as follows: DTGVSQNPRHKITKRGQNVTFRCDPISEHNRLYWYRQTLGQGPEFLTYFQNEAQLEKSRLLSDRFSAERPKGSFSTLEIQRTEQGDSAMYLCASSYSREGETQYFGPGTRLLVL.

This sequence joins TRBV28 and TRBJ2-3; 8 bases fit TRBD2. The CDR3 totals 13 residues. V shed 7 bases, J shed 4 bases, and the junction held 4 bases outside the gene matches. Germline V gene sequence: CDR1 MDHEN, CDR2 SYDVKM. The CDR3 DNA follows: TGTGCCAGCACCCCGGGGGGGCCAGATACGCAGTATTTT. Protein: CASTPGGPDTQYF.

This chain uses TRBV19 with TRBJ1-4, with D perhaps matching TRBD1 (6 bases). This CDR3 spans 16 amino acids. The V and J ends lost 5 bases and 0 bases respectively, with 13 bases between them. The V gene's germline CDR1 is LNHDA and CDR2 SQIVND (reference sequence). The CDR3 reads CASSARQDSTNEKLFF. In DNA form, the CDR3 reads TGTGCCAGTAGTGCGCGACAGGATTCAACTAATGAAAAACTGTTTTTT.

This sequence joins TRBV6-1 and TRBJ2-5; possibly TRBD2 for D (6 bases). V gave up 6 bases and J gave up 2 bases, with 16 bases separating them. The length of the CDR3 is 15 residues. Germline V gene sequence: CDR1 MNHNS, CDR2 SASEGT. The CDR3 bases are TGTGCCAGCAGGGGCCGGGAGTGGGGGCAAGAGACCCAGTACTTC. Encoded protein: CASRGREWGQETQYF.

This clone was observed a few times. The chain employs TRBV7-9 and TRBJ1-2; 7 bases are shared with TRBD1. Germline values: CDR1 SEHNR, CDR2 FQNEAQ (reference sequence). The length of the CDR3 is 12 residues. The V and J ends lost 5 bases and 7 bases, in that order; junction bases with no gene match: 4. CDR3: CASSPTGFGYTF. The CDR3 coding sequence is TGTGCCAGCAGCCCGACAGGGTTTGGCTACACCTTC.

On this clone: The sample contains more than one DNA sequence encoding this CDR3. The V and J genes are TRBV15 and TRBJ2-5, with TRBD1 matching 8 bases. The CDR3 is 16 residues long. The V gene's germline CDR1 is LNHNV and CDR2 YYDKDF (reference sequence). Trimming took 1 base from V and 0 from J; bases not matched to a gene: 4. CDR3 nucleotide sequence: TGTGCCACCAGCAGAGGGACAGGGCCTAACCAAGAGACCCAGTACTTC. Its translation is CATSRGTGPNQETQYF.

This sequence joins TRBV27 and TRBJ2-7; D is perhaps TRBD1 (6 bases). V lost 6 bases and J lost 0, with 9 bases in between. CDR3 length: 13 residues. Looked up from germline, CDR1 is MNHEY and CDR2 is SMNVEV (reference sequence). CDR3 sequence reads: CASRRGGSYEQYF. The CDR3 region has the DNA TGTGCCAGCAGGAGAGGGGGCTCCTACGAGCAGTACTTC.

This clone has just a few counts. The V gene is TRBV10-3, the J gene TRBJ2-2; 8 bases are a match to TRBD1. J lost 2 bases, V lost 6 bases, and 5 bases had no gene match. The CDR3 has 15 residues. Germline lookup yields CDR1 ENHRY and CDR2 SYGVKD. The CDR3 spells CAIRIGTGNTGELFF. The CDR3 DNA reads TGTGCCATCAGGATCGGGACAGGTAACACCGGGGAGCTGTTTTTT.

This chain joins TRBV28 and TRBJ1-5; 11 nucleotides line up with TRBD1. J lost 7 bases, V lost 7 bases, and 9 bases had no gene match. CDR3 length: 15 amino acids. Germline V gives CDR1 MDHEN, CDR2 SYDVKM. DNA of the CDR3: TGTGCCAGCACCTTGGACAGGGGGCAGACGCAGCCCCAGCATTTT. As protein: CASTLDRGQTQPQHF.

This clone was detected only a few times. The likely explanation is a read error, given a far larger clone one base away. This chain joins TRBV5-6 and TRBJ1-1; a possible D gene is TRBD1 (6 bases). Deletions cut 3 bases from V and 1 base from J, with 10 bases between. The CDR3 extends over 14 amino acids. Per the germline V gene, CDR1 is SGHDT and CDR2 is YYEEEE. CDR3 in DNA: TGTGCCAGCAGCTCAAGGACAGCGAACACTGAAGCTTTCTTT. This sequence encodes CASSSRTANTEAFF.

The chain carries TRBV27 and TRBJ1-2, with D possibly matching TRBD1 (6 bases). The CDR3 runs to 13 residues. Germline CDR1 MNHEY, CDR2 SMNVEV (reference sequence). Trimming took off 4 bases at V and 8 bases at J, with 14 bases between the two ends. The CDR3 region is CASSSGGRSGYTF. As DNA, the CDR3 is TGTGCCAGCAGTTCTGGGGGCAGATCGGGCTACACCTTC.

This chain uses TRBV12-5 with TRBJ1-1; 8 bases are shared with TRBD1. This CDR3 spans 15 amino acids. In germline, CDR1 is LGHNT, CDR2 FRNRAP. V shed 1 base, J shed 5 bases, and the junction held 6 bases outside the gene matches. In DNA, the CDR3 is TGTGCTAGTGGTTTGGGGACAGGGAGTGGGACTGAAGCTTTCTTT. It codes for CASGLGTGSGTEAFF.

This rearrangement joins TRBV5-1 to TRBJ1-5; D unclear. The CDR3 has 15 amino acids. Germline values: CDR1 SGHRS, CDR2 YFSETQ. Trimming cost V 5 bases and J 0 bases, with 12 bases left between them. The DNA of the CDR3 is TGCGCCAGCAGGGCCGGACTCTTTAGCAATCAGCCCCAGCATTTT. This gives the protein CASRAGLFSNQPQHF.

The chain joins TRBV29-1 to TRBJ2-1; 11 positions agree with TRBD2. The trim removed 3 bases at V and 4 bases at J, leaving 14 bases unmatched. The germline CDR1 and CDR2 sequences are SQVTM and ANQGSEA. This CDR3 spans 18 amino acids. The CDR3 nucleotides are TGCAGCGTTGATGCCGCGGAACTAGCGGGAGAGGGTTACAATGAGCAGTTCTTC. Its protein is CSVDAAELAGEGYNEQFF.

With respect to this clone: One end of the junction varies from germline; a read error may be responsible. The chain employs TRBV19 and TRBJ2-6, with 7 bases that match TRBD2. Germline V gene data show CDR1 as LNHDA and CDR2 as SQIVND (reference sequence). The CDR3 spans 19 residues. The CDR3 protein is CASSPPPGTIYSGANGLTF. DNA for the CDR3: TGTGCCAGTTCTCCCCCCCCCGGGACTATCTACTCTGGGGCCAACGGCCTGACTTTC.

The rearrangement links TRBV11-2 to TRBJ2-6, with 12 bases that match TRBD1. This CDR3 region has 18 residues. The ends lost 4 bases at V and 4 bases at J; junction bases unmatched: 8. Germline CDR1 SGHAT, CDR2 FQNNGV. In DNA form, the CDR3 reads TGTGCCAGCAGCTCCACGGGGACAGGGGGCTCCGGGGCCAACGTCCTGACTTTC. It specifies CASSSTGTGGSGANVLTF.

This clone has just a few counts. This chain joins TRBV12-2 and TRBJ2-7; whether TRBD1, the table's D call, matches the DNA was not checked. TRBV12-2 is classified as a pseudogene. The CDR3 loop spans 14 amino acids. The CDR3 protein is CASRSKDRAYEQYF. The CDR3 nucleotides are TGTGCAAGTCGCTCCAAAGACAGGGCCTACGAGCAGTACTTC.

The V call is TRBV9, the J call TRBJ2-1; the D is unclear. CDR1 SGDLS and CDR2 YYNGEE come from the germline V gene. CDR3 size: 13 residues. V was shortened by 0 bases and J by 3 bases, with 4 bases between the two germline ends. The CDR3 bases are TGTGCCAGCAGCGTAGCCAGCTACAATGAGCAGTTCTTC. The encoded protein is CASSVASYNEQFF.

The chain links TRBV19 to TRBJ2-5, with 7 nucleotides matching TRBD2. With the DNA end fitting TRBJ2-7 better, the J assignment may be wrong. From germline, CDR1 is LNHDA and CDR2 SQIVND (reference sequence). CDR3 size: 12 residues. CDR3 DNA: TGTGCCAGTCGAGGGGACTACTACGAGCAGTACTTC. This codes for CASRGDYYEQYF.

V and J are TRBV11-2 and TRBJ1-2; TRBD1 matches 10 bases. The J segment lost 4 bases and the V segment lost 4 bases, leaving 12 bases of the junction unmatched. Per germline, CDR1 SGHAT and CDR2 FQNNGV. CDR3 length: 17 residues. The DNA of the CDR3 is TGTGCCAGCAGCTCCGGGACAGGGGTCCGGCAGGGCTATGGCTACACCTTC. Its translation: CASSSGTGVRQGYGYTF. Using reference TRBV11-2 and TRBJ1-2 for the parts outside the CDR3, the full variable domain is EAGVAQSPRYKIIEKRQSVAFWCNPISGHATLYWYQQILGQGPKLLIQFQNNGVVDDSQLPKDRFSAERLKGVDSTLKIQPAKLEDSAVYLCASSSGTGVRQGYGYTFGSGTRLTVV.